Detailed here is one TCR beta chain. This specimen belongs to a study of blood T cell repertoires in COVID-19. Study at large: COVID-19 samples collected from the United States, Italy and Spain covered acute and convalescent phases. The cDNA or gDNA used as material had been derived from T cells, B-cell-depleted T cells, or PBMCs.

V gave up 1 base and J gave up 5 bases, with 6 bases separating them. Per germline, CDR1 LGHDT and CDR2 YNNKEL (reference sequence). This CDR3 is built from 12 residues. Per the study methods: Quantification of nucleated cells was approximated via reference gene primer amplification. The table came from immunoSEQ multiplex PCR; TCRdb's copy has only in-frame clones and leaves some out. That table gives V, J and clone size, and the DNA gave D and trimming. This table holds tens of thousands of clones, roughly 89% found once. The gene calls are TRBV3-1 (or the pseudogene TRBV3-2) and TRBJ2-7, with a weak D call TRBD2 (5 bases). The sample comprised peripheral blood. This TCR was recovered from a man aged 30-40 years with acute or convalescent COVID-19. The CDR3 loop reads CASSQVGDEQYF. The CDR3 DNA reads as TGTGCCAGCAGCCAAGTGGGAGACGAGCAGTACTTC.